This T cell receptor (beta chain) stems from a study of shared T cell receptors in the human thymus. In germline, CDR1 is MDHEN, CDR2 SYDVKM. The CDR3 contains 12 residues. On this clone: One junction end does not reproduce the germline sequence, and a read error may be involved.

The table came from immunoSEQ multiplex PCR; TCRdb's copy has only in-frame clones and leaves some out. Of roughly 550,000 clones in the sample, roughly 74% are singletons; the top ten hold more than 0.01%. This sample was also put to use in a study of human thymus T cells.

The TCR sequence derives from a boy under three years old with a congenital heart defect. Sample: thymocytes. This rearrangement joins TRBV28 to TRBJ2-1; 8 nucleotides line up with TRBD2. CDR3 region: CTSGSSYNEQFF. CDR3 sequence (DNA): TGCACCAGCGGGAGCTCCTACAATGAGCAGTTCTTC.